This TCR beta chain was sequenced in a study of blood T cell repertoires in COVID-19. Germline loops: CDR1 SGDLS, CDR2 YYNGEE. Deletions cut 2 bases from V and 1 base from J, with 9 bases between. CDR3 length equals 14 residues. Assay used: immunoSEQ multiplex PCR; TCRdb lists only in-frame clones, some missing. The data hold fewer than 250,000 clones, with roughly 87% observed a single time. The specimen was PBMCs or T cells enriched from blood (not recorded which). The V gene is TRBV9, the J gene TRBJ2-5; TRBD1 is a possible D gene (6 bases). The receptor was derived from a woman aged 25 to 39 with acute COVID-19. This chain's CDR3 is CASSVKGGQETQYF. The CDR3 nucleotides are TGTGCCAGCAGCGTCAAAGGGGGCCAAGAGACCCAGTACTTC.